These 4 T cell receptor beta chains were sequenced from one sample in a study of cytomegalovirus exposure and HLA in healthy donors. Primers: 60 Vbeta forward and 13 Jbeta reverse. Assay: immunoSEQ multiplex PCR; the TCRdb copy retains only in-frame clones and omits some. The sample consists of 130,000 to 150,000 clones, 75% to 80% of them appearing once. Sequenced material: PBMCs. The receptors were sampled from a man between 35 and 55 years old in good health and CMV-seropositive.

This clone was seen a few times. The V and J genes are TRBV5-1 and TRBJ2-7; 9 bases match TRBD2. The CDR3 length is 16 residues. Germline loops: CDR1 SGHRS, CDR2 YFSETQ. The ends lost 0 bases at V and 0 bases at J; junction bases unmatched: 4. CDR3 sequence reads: CASSLGTSGFSYEQYF. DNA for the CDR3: TGCGCCAGCAGCTTGGGAACTAGCGGGTTCTCCTACGAGCAGTACTTC.

Here the CDR3 DNA reads TGTGCCAGCAGCCAAAACCGGGGGGCCCTTAAAGCCGGGGAGCTGTTTTTT. Translation gives CASSQNRGALKAGELFF. The chain employs TRBV7-3 and TRBJ2-2; maybe TRBD2 (7 bases). Trimming stripped 5 bases from V and 6 bases from J, with 22 bases between. CDR1 SGHTA and CDR2 FQGTGA come from the germline V gene. CDR3 length: 17 residues.

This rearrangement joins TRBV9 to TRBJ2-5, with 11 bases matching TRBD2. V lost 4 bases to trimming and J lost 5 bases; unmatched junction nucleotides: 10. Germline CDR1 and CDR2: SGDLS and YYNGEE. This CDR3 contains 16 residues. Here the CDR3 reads CASSPRTSGLRETQYF. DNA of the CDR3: TGTGCCAGCAGCCCGCGGACTAGCGGGCTTAGGGAGACCCAGTACTTC.

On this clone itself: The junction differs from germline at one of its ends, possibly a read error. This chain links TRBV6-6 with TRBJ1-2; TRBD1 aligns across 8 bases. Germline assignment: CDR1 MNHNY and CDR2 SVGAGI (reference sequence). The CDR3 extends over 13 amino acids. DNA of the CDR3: TGTGCCGGCAGTGGACAGGGAGCGGAGGGCTACACCTTC. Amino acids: CAGSGQGAEGYTF.